This T cell receptor beta chain derives from a study of T-cell memory formation after mild COVID-19. Study in general: TCR clustering was largely donor specific.

The germline gives CDR1 MNHNY, CDR2 SVGAGI (reference sequence). The germline V and J ends were trimmed by 8 bases and 4 bases, with 14 bases remaining between them. The CDR3 covers 13 residues. TCRdb independently ran MiXCR on the 5' RACE reads; one entry per CDR3 protein. The sample comprises some 490,000 distinct CDR3 sequences, 15% to 20% of which are singletons, and roughly an eighth rests with the top ten. The source is an adult woman who had mild COVID-19 (a few samples of this study predate the infection). Cell type and time point are not known. The V and J genes are TRBV6-6 and TRBJ1-1; D possibly corresponds to TRBD1 (5 bases). The sample consisted of PBMCs or a T cell subset sorted from them (not recorded which). The CDR3 spells CASAERGITEAFF. CDR3 in DNA: TGTGCCAGCGCCGAGAGGGGTATCACTGAAGCTTTCTTT.